This TCR beta chain was identified during a study of T cell responses to AZD1222 COVID-19 vaccine. Profiling relied on immunoSEQ multiplex PCR, and the TCRdb table lists in-frame clones only, not all of them. Of roughly 150,000 clones in the sample, about 92% are singletons; the top ten hold around 2.3%. CDR3 length: 14 residues. Germline CDR1 LGHDT, CDR2 YNNKEL (reference sequence). The V end was cut by 4 bases, the J end by 5 bases, with 14 bases between. The sample was peripheral blood, taken on day 0 of AZD1222 vaccination. The receptor was derived from an adult in good health. The chain combines TRBV3-1 (or the pseudogene TRBV3-2) with TRBJ2-5; D not resolved. CDR3 region: CASSPTGRKETQYF. The CDR3, as DNA: TGTGCCAGCAGCCCCACGGGCAGGAAGGAGACCCAGTACTTC.